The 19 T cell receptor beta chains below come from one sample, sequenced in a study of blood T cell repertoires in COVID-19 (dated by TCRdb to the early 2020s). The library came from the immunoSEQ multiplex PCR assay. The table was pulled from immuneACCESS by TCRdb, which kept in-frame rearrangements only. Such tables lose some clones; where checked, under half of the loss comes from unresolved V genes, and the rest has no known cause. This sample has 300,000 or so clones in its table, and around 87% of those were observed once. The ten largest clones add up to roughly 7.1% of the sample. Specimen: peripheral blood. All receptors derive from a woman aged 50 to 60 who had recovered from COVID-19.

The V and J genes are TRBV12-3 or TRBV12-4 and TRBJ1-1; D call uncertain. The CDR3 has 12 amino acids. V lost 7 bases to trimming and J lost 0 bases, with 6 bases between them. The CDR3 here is CASTGLNTEAFF. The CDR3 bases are TGTGCCAGCACGGGTCTGAACACTGAAGCTTTCTTT.

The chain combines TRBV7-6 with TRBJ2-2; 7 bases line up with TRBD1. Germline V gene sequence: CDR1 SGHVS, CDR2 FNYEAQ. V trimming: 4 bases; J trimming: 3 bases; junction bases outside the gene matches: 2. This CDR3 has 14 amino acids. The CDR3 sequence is CASSSTGDTGELFF. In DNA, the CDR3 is TGTGCCAGCAGCTCCACAGGGGACACCGGGGAGCTGTTTTTT.

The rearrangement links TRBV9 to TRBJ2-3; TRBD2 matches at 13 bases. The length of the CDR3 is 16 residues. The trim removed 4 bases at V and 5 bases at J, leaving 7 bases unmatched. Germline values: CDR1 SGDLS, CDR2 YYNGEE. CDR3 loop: CASSFTSGGAEDTQYF. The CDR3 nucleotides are TGTGCCAGCAGCTTCACTAGCGGGGGGGCGGAAGATACGCAGTATTTT.

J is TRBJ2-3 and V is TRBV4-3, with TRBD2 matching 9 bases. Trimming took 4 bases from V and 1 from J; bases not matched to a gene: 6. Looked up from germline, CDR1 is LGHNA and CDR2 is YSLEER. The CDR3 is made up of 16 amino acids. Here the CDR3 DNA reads TGCGCCAGCAGCCCATGGGGACTAGCAGGCACAGATACGCAGTATTTT. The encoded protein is CASSPWGLAGTDTQYF.

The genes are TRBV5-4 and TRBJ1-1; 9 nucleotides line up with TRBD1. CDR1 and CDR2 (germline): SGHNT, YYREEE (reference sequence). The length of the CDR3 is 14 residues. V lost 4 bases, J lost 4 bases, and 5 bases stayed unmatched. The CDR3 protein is CASSLRQGVTEAFF. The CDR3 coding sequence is TGTGCCAGCAGCCTCAGACAGGGGGTCACTGAAGCTTTCTTT.

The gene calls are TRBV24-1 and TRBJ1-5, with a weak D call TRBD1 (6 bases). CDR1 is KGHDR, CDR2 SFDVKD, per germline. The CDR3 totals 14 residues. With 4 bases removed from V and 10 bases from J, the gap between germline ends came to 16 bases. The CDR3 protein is CATSETTGFAPQHF. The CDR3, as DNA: TGTGCCACCAGTGAAACCACAGGGTTTGCACCCCAGCATTTT.

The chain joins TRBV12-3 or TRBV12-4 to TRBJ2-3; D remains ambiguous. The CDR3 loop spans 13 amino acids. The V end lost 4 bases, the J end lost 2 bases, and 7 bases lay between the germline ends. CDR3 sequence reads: CASSSQDTDTQYF. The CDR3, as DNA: TGTGCCAGCAGTTCTCAGGACACAGATACGCAGTATTTT.

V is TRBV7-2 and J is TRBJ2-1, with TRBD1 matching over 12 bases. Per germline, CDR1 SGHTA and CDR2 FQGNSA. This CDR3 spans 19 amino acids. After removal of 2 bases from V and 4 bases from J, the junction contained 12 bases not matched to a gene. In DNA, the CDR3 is TGTGCCAGCAGCTTATTGCCGGGACAGGGGGCAAGGTCGTACAATGAGCAGTTCTTC. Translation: CASSLLPGQGARSYNEQFF.

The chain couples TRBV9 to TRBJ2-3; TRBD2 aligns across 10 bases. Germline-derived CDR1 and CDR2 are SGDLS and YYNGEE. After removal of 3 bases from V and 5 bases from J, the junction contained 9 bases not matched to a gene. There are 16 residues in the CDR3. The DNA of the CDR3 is TGTGCCAGCAGCGGAGGAGCGGGGGGGCAGAAAGATACGCAGTATTTT. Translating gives CASSGGAGGQKDTQYF. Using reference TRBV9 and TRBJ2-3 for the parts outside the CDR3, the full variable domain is DSGVTQTPKHLITATGQRVTLRCSPRSGDLSVYWYQQSLDQGLQFLIQYYNGEERAKGNILERFSAQQFPDLHSELNLSSLELGDSALYFCASSGGAGGQKDTQYFGPGTRLTVL.

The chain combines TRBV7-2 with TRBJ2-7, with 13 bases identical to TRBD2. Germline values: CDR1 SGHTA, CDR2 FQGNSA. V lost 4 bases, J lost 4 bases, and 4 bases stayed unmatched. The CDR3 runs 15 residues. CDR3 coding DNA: TGTGCCAGCAGCTCGGGACTAGCGGGATATTACGAGCAGTACTTC. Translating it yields CASSSGLAGYYEQYF.

The CDR3 DNA is TGTGCCAGCAGGGACGGAGGGACCTACGAGCAGTACTTC. Protein product: CASRDGGTYEQYF. The chain uses TRBV2 and TRBJ2-7, with D possibly being TRBD2 (6 bases). Per the germline V gene, CDR1 is SNHLY and CDR2 is FYNNEI. Trimming shortened V by 6 bases and J by 2 bases, and 11 bases separated the two germline ends. The CDR3 loop spans 13 amino acids.

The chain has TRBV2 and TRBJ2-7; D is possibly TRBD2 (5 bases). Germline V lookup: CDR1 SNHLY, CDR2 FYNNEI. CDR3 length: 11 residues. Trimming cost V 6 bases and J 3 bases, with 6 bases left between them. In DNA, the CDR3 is TGTGCCAGCAGCGAGGGCTACGAGCAGTACTTC. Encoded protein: CASSEGYEQYF. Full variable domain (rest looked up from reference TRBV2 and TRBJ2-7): EPEVTQTPSHQVTQMGQEVILRCVPISNHLYFYWYRQILGQKVEFLVSFYNNEISEKSEIFDDQFSVERPDGSNFTLKIRSTKLEDSAMYFCASSEGYEQYFGPGTRLTVT.

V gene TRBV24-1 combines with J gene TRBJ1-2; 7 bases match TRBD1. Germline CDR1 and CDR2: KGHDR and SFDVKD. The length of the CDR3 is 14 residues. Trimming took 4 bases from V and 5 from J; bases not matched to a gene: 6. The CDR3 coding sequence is TGTGCCACCAGTGAAAGGGGGCGCACGTATGGCTACACCTTC. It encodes CATSERGRTYGYTF.

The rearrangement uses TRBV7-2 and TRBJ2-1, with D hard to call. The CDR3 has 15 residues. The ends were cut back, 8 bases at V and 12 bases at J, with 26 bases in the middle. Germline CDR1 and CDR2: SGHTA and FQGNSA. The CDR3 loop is CASAYVRGEAMSQFF. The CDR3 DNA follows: TGTGCCAGCGCATACGTGAGAGGAGAGGCAATGTCGCAGTTCTTC. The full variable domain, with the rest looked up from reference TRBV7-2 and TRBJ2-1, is GAGVSQSPSNKVTEKGKDVELRCDPISGHTALYWYRQSLGQGLEFLIYFQGNSAPDKSGLPSDRFSAERTGGSVSTLTIQRTQQEDSAVYLCASAYVRGEAMSQFFGPGTRLTVL.

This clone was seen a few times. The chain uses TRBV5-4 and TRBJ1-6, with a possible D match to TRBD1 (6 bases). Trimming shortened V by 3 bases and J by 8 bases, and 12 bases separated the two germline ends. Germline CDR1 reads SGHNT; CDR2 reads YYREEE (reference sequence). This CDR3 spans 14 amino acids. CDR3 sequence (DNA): TGTGCCAGCAGCTCTACAGGGCGGGATTCACCCCTCCACTTT. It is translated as CASSSTGRDSPLHF. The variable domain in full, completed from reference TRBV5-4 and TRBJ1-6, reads ETGVTQSPTHLIKTRGQQVTLRCSSQSGHNTVSWYQQALGQGPQFIFQYYREEENGRGNFPPRFSGLQFPNYSSELNVNALELDDSALYLCASSSTGRDSPLHFGNGTRLTVT.

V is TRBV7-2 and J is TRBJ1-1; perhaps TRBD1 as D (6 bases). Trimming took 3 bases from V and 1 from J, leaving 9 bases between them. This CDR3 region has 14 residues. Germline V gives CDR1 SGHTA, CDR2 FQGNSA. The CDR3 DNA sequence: TGTGCCAGCAGCTTGGGGGCCGGGAACACTGAAGCTTTCTTT. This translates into CASSLGAGNTEAFF. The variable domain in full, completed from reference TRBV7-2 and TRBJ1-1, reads GAGVSQSPSNKVTEKGKDVELRCDPISGHTALYWYRQSLGQGLEFLIYFQGNSAPDKSGLPSDRFSAERTGGSVSTLTIQRTQQEDSAVYLCASSLGAGNTEAFFGQGTRLTVV.

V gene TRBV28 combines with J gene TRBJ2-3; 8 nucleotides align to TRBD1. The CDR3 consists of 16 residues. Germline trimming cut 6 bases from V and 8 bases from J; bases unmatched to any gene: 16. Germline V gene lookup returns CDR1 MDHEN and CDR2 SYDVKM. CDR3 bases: TGTGCCAGCAGCCTACTTAGGACAGGGACTTCGGGTACGCAGTATTTT. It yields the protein CASSLLRTGTSGTQYF.

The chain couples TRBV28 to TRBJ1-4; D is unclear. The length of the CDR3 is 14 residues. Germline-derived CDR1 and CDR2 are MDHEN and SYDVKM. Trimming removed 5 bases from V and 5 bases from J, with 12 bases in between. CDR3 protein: CASSPPEQNEKLFF. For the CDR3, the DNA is TGTGCCAGCAGTCCCCCGGAGCAGAATGAAAAACTGTTTTTT.

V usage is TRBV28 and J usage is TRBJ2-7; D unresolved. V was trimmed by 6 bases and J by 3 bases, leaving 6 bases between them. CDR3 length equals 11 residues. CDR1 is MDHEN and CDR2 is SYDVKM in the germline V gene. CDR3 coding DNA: TGTGCCAGCAGCGGTATCTACGAGCAGTACTTC. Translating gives CASSGIYEQYF.